Following are 2 T cell receptor beta chains from one sample sequenced in a study of glioma-infiltrating T cells after dendritic cell vaccination. The table came from immunoSEQ multiplex PCR; TCRdb's copy has only in-frame clones and leaves some out. Found here are approximately 50,000 clones, approximately 91% of them singletons; the top ten hold about 5%. The sample's time point: after dendritic cell vaccination, including at tumor progression/relapse. This material consisted of blood, taken after dendritic cell vaccination. The receptors originated from a human donor with glioblastoma.

The chain couples TRBV28 to TRBJ1-5; D is possibly TRBD1 (6 bases). Trimming took off 6 bases at V and 1 base at J, with 13 bases between the two ends. Germline values: CDR1 MDHEN, CDR2 SYDVKM. This CDR3 contains 15 residues. CDR3: CASRRPGHSNQPQHF. The CDR3 nucleotides are TGTGCCAGCAGGAGACCGGGACACAGCAATCAGCCCCAGCATTTT.

The chain couples TRBV7-2 to TRBJ1-1; D gene unclear. Germline V gene data show CDR1 as SGHTA and CDR2 as FQGNSA. CDR3 size: 15 residues. V dropped 4 bases and J dropped 5 bases, with 17 bases sitting between them. CDR3 DNA: TGTGCCAGCAGCTCCTATAGCACGGGAGGGACTGAAGCTTTCTTT. The encoded protein is CASSSYSTGGTEAFF.